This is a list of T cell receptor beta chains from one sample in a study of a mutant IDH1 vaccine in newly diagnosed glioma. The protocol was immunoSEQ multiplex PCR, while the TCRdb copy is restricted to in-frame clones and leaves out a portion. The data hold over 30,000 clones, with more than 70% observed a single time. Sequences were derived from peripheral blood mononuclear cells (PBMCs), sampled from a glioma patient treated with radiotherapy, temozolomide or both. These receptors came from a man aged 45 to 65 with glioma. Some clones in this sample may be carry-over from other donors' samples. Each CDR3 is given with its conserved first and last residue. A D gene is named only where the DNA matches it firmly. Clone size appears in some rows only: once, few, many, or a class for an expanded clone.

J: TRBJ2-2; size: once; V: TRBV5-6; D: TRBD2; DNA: TGTGCCAGCAGCTGGACTAGCGGGGCGCGTGGGGAGCTGTTTTTT; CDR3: CASSWTSGARGELFF
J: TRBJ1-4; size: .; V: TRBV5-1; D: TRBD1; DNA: TGCGCCAGCAGCTTGGTACCACGGGGGACAGGGGATGAAAAACTGTTTTTT; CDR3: CASSLVPRGTGDEKLFF
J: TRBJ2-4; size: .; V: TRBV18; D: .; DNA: TGTGCCAGCTCACCACCGGAAGGTTTGGCCAAAAACATTCAGTACTTC; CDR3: CASSPPEGLAKNIQYF
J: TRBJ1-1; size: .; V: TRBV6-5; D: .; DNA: TGTGCCAGCAGTTACTCGACCAATCCGAACACTGAAGCTTTCTTT; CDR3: CASSYSTNPNTEAFF
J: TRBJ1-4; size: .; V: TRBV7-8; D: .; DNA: TGTGCCAGCAGCCGTCAACAGGGCCCTTATGAAAAACTGTTTTTT; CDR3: CASSRQQGPYEKLFF
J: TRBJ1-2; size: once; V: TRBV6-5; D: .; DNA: TGTGCCAGCAGTCCGGGGTCTAGAGCTGGCTACACCTTC; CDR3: CASSPGSRAGYTF
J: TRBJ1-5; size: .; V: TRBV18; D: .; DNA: TGTGCCAGCTCACCATATTACCTGGCCAAGGTCAACGGAAGCAATCAGCCCCAGCATTTT; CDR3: CASSPYYLAKVNGSNQPQHF
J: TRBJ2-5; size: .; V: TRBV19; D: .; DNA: TGTGCCAGTAGTATAGATTCTTCAAAGGGAACTCAAGAGACCCAGTACTTC; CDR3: CASSIDSSKGTQETQYF
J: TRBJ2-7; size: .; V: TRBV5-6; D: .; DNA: TGTGCCAGCTCCAAGCTTCATTCTCTGGGGTACGAGCAGTACTTC; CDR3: CASSKLHSLGYEQYF
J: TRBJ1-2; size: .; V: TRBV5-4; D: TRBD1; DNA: TGTGCCAGCAGGTTCGGACAGGTCAAGGGCTACACCTTC; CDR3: CASRFGQVKGYTF
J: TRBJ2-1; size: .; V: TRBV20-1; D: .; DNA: TGCAGTGCAAGTTCCTACAATGAGCAGTTCTTC; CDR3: CSASSYNEQFF
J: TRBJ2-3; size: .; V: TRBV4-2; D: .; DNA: TGTGCCAGCAGTCTAGACCCCGGCACAGATACGCAGTATTTT; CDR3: CASSLDPGTDTQYF
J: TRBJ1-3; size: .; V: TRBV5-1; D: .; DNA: TGCGCCAGCAGCTTGGGGACATCGGAAAGAAACACCATATATTTT; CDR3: CASSLGTSERNTIYF
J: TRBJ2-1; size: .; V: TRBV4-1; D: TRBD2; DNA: TGCGCCAGCAGCCTAGGACTAGCGGGAGTGCGCGAGCAGTTCTTC; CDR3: CASSLGLAGVREQFF
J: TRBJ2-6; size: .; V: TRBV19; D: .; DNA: TGTGCCAGTATGGAGGGGGCAGGGGGGGCCAACGTCCTGACTTTC; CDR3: CASMEGAGGANVLTF
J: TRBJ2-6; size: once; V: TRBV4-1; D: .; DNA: TGCGCCAGCAGCCAAGAACAGGGCTCAGGGGCCAACGTCCTGACTTTC; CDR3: CASSQEQGSGANVLTF
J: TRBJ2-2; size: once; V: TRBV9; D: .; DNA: TGTGCCAGCAGCCCTAGGTCTGGGACCGCGAACACCGGGGAGCTGTTTTTT; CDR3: CASSPRSGTANTGELFF
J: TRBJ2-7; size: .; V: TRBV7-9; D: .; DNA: TGTGCCAGCAGCCTAACAGGTCGAATCGACGAGCAGTACTTC; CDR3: CASSLTGRIDEQYF
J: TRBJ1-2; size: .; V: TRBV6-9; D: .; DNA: TGTGCCAGCAGTTCAAGGGTCAGGGACGGCTACACCTTC; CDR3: CASSSRVRDGYTF
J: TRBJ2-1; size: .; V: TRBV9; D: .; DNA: TGTGCCAGCAGCGTAGAGGGGTACCTCTACAATGAGCAGTTCTTC; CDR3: CASSVEGYLYNEQFF
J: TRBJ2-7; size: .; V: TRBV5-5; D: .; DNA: TGTGCCAGCAGCCTCCAGGGGACGCACGAGCAGTACTTC; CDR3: CASSLQGTHEQYF
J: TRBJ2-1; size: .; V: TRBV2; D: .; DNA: TGTGCCAGCAAGGTCGAATCCTACAATGAGCAGTTCTTC; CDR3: CASKVESYNEQFF
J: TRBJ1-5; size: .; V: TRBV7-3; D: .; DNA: TGTGCCAGCCTCCTAAAGTGGAAGAGCAATCAGCCCCAGCATTTT; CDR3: CASLLKWKSNQPQHF
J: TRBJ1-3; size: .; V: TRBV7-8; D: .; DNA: TGTGCCAGCAGCCCGAGGGGCGGAAACACCATATATTTT; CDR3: CASSPRGGNTIYF
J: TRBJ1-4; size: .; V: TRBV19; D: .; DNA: TGTGCCAGTAGTATAGATCCGTGGATTGAACTGTTTTTT; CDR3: CASSIDPWIELFF
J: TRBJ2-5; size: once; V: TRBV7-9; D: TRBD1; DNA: TGTGCCAGCGGACAGGGGGCACAAGAGACCCAGTACTTC; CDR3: CASGQGAQETQYF
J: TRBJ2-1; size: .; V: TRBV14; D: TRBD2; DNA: TGTGCCAGCAGCCGGGGGCTAGCGGGCTCCTACAATGAGCAGTTCTTC; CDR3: CASSRGLAGSYNEQFF
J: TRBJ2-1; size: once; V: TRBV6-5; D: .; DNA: TGTGCCAGCAGTTACACCACCCGGGCGACGCAGTTCTTC; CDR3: CASSYTTRATQFF
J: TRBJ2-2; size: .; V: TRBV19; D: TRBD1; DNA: TGTGCCAGTAGTACCTCCGGCGGGACAGGGGTCACCGGGGAGCTGTTTTTT; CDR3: CASSTSGGTGVTGELFF
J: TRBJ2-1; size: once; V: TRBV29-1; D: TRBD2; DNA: TGCAGCGTTGAAGGACTAGCGTTTAATGAGCAGTTCTTC; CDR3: CSVEGLAFNEQFF
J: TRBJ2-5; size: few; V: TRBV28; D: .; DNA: TGTGCCAGCAGTTCCACTCAAGAGACCCAGTACTTC; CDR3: CASSSTQETQYF
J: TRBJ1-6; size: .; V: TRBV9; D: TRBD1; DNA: TGTGCCAGCAGCCCGGGACCGCAGGGGGGACCCCTCCACTTT; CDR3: CASSPGPQGGPLHF
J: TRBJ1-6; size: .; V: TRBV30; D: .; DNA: TGTGCCTGGAGCAGGCAGGGCAAGTCCCCCCTCCACTTT; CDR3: CAWSRQGKSPLHF
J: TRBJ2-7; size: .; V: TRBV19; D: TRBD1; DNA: TGTGCCAGTAGTGCCGGGACAGCTACCTACGAGCAGTACTTC; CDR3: CASSAGTATYEQYF
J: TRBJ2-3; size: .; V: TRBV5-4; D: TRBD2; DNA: TGTGCCAGCAGCTTGAGCGGGGCCACAGATACGCAGTATTTT; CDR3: CASSLSGATDTQYF
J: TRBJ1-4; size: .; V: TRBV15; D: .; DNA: TGTGCCACCAGCGTGGGCCAAAAAACTGAAAAACTGTTTTTT; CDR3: CATSVGQKTEKLFF
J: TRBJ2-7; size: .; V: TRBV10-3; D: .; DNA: TGTGCCATCAGTGAGTCGTTGTCGAGTGGCCCATTGAACTACGAGCAGTACTTC; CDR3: CAISESLSSGPLNYEQYF
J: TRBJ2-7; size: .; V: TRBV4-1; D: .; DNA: TGCGCCAGCAGCCAAGGACAGGCTGGCGAGCAGTACTTC; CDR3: CASSQGQAGEQYF
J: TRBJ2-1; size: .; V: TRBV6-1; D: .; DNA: TGTGCCAGCAGTGAACTAGGGCCCTACAATGAGCAGTTCTTC; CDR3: CASSELGPYNEQFF
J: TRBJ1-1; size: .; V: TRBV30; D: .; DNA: TGTGCCTGGACTTCAGGCATGGTGTACGCTGAAGCTTTCTTT; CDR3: CAWTSGMVYAEAFF
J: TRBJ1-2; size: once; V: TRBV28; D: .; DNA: TGTGCCAGCAGTTTGTCCACAGAAGTCTATGGCTACACCTTC; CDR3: CASSLSTEVYGYTF
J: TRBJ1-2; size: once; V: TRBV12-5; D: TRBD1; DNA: TGTGCTAGTGGTACAGGGGGCGCTTATGGCTACACCTTC; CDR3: CASGTGGAYGYTF
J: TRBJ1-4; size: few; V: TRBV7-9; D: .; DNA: TGTGCCAGCAGCCCTGGCAGAGGGGCTAATGAAAAACTGTTTTTT; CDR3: CASSPGRGANEKLFF
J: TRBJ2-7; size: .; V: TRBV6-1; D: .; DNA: TGTGCCAGCAGTTCACGGGACAAACTCTCCTACGAGCAGTACTTC; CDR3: CASSSRDKLSYEQYF
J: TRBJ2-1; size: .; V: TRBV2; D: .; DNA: TGTGCCAGCATAATAGCGGACCTAGCCTACAATGAGCAGTTCTTC; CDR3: CASIIADLAYNEQFF
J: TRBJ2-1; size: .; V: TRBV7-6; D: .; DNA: TGTGCCAGCAGCCGAGGACCCACCTACAATGAGCAGTTCTTC; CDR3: CASSRGPTYNEQFF
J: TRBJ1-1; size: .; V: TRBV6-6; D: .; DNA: TGTGCCAGCAGCTTGACAATCACTGAAGCTTTCTTT; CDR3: CASSLTITEAFF
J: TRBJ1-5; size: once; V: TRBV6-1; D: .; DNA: TGTGCCAGCAGTGAGGGGACTTTCGGGGGCCAGCCCCAGCATTTT; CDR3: CASSEGTFGGQPQHF
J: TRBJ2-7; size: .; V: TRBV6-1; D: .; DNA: TGTGCCAGCAGTACCGGGACGGGGGGCTTCGAGCAGTACTTC; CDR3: CASSTGTGGFEQYF
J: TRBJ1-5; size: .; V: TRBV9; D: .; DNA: TGTGCCAGCAGCGTAGGGTTCGGGGATCAGCCCCAGCATTTT; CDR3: CASSVGFGDQPQHF
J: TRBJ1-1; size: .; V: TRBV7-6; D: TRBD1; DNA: TGTGCCAGCAGCGCCGCCGGGACAGTCATGAACACTGAAGCTTTCTTT; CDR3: CASSAAGTVMNTEAFF
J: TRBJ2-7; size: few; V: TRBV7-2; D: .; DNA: TGTGCCAGCAGCTTAGAGGGGCGCTATCCGTCCTACGAGCAGTACTTC; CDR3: CASSLEGRYPSYEQYF
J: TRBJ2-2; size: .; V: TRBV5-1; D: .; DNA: TGCGCCAGTTCCTCAGGTTCCTATCGTTCAACCGGGGAGCTGTTTTTT; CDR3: CASSSGSYRSTGELFF
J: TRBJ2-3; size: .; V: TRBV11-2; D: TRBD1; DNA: TGTGCCAGCAGCCATGCGAACGGCTGGGACAGGGTGGTTAAGGATACGCAGTATTTT; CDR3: CASSHANGWDRVVKDTQYF
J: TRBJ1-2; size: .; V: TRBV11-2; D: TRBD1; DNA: TGTGCCAGCAGCTTATACGGACAGGGCAATGGCTACACCTTC; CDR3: CASSLYGQGNGYTF
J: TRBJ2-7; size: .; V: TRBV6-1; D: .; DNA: TGTGCCAGCAGGAAACAGGGATTGGGCTACGAGCAGTACTTC; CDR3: CASRKQGLGYEQYF
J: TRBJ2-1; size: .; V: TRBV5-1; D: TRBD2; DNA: TGCGCCAGCAGCATCGGGACTAGCGGGAGGGCCTTAGGGGAGCAGTTCTTC; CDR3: CASSIGTSGRALGEQFF
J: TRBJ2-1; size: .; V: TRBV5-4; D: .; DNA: TGTGCCAGCAGCTCCCCCCCCTTCTCCTACAATGAGCAGTTCTTC; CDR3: CASSSPPFSYNEQFF
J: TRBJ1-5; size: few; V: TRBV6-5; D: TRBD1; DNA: TGTGCCAGCAGACAGGGGGTCAATCAGCCCCAGCATTTT; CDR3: CASRQGVNQPQHF